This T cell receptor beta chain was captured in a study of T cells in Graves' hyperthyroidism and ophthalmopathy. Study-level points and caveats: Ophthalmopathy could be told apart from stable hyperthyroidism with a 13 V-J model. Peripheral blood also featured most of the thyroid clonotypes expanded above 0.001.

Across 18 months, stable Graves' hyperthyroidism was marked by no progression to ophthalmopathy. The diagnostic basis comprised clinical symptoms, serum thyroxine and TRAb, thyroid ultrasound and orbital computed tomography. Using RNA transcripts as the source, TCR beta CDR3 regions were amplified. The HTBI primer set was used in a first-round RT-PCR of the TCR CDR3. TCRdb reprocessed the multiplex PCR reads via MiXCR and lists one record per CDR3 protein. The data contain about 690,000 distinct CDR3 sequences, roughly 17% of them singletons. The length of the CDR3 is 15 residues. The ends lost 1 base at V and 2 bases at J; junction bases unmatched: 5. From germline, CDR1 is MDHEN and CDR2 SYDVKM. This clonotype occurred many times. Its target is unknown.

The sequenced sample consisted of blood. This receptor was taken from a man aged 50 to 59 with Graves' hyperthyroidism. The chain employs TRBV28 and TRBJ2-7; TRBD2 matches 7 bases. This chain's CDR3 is CASSLLLARPYEQYF. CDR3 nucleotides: TGTGCCAGCAGTTTATTACTAGCGCGCCCCTACGAGCAGTACTTC.